These 29 T cell receptor beta chains came from one sample sequenced in a study of identical twins. TCRdb re-called the 5' RACE reads with MiXCR, one entry per CDR3 protein. The sample lists some 690,000 distinct CDR3 sequences; 21% were seen once. These data also formed part of another study, on T cells expressing NK-cell markers.

The source material was PBMCs. The origin of the receptors is a woman aged 18-35 years in good health.

The chain is built from TRBV27 and TRBJ2-3, with D possibly matching TRBD2 (5 bases). The CDR3 is made up of 15 amino acids. V lost 4 bases and J lost 1, with 12 bases in between. Germline loops: CDR1 MNHEY, CDR2 SMNVEV (reference sequence). In DNA form, the CDR3 reads TGTGCCAGCAGTTACGCCCCCGGGGGCACAGATACGCAGTATTTT. Protein sequence: CASSYAPGGTDTQYF.

J is TRBJ2-3 and V is TRBV20-1; D ambiguous. Germline CDR1 DFQATT, CDR2 SNEGSKA (reference sequence). V lost 6 bases, J lost 0 bases, and 13 bases lay in between. This CDR3 region has 14 residues. CDR3 bases: TGCAGTGCCGCCACACACACTAGCACAGATACGCAGTATTTT. Protein: CSAATHTSTDTQYF.

CDR3 nucleotides: TGTGCCAGCAGCTTTCGGGGGGCAGTAGATACGCAGTATTTT. Protein: CASSFRGAVDTQYF. The genes are TRBV7-3 and TRBJ2-3; a possible D gene is TRBD2 (7 bases). Between the trimmed V and J ends, which lost 3 bases and 5 bases, there was a span of 12 bases. The germline gives CDR1 SGHTA, CDR2 FQGTGA. The CDR3 contains 14 residues.

The chain couples TRBV5-4 to TRBJ2-4; the D is unclear. With 0 bases removed from V and 4 bases from J, the gap between germline ends came to 5 bases. Germline V gene lookup returns CDR1 SGHNT and CDR2 YYREEE (reference sequence). The CDR3 is 13 residues long. CDR3 in DNA: TGTGCCAGCAGCTTGGGAGAAAAAAACATTCAGTACTTC. It is translated as CASSLGEKNIQYF.

This clonotype was detected a few times. The chain links TRBV5-1 to TRBJ1-6; 8 bases fit TRBD1. The CDR3 spans 16 residues. Germline CDR1 is SGHRS and CDR2 is YFSETQ. The junction had 6 bases not matched to a gene; V was cut back by 0 bases and J by 7 bases. In nucleotides, the CDR3 is TGCGCCAGCAGCTTGGTACAGGGGGTGTGGAATTCACCCCTCCACTTT. It is translated as CASSLVQGVWNSPLHF.

The CDR3, as DNA: TGCGCCAGCAGCCCCATCATTGGCAGCCAACCATACGAGCAGTACTTC. Translated: CASSPIIGSQPYEQYF. The chain employs TRBV5-1 and TRBJ2-7; D not certain. Trimming pared 4 bases from V and 4 bases from J, leaving 21 bases between. CDR1 SGHRS and CDR2 YFSETQ come from the germline V gene. The CDR3 is 16 amino acids.

V and J are TRBV10-3 and TRBJ2-1; a possible D gene is TRBD2 (5 bases). Germline loops: CDR1 ENHRY, CDR2 SYGVKD. Trimming left V 5 bases short and J 0 bases short, with 11 bases between. The CDR3 has 15 amino acids. Here the CDR3 DNA reads TGTGCCATCAGTCAAAGCGGAAGCTCCTACAATGAGCAGTTCTTC. It codes for CAISQSGSSYNEQFF.

The chain recombines TRBV11-2 with TRBJ2-3; a weak D match, TRBD2 (5 bases). This CDR3 is 16 amino acids long. Germline V gene sequence: CDR1 SGHAT, CDR2 FQNNGV. Trimming took off 4 bases at V and 2 bases at J, with 16 bases between the two ends. The CDR3 is CASSSGVLRFTDTQYF. In DNA form, the CDR3 reads TGTGCCAGCAGCTCCGGGGTTCTACGATTCACAGATACGCAGTATTTT.

A word on this clonotype: A much larger clone lies one base from this, so it may be a read error. The rearrangement uses TRBV6-1 and TRBJ2-2; D is ambiguous. The CDR3 extends over 11 amino acids. Trimming removed 4 bases from V and 6 bases from J, with 3 bases in between. The germline V gene encodes CDR1 MNHNS and CDR2 SASEGT. This chain's CDR3 is CASSAPGELFF. The DNA for the CDR3 is TGTGCCAGCAGTGCTCCCGGGGAGCTGTTTTTT.

The chain employs TRBV20-1 and TRBJ2-7; no definite D call. Trimming removed 4 bases at V and 7 bases at J, with 11 bases between. The CDR3 is made up of 11 amino acids. Germline V CDR1 and CDR2: DFQATT, SNEGSKA (reference sequence). The CDR3 protein is CSAIDRREQYF. Here the CDR3 DNA reads TGCAGTGCTATAGATAGGCGGGAGCAGTACTTC.

This rearrangement joins TRBV12-3 or TRBV12-4 to TRBJ2-6; D gene ambiguous. The CDR3 length is 17 residues. Trimming left V 7 bases short and J 0 bases short, with 16 bases between. CDR3 residues: CASTQRVGYSGANVLTF. The CDR3 bases are TGTGCCAGCACTCAACGGGTGGGCTACTCTGGGGCCAACGTCCTGACTTTC.

Of note for this clonotype: An end of the junction does not agree with germline; a read error may underlie this. The chain is built from TRBV7-7 and TRBJ2-3, with D unresolved. Germline CDR1 SSHAT, CDR2 FNYEAQ (reference sequence). CDR3 length equals 15 residues. The CDR3: CASSLSPGRADTQYF. DNA for the CDR3: TGTGCTAGCAGCTTATCCCCCGGAAGGGCAGATACGCAGTATTTT.

The V gene is TRBV7-3, the J gene TRBJ2-5, with D perhaps being TRBD1 or TRBD2 (5 bases each). Germline loops: CDR1 SGHTA, CDR2 FQGTGA. The CDR3 is 12 amino acids. Trimming removed 4 bases from V and 9 bases from J, with 12 bases in between. The CDR3 protein is CASSSPLGAQYF. The CDR3 DNA is TGTGCCAGCAGCTCCCCCCTGGGGGCCCAGTACTTC. Combining the CDR3 with reference TRBV7-3 and TRBJ2-5 gives the whole variable domain GAGVSQTPSNKVTEKGKYVELRCDPISGHTALYWYRQSLGQGPEFLIYFQGTGAADDSGLPNDRFFAVRPEGSVSTLKIQRTERGDSAVYLCASSSPLGAQYFGPGTRLLVL.

This clonotype was found a few times. This chain uses TRBV11-2 with TRBJ2-1; the D gene is possibly TRBD2 (7 bases). The CDR3 extends over 15 amino acids. CDR1 SGHAT and CDR2 FQNNGV come from the germline V gene. The V end was cut by 5 bases, the J end by 8 bases, with 19 bases between. The CDR3 sequence: CASSPAGHVWDEQFF. DNA of the CDR3: TGTGCCAGCAGCCCAGCGGGACACGTCTGGGATGAGCAGTTCTTC.

This clonotype was seen repeatedly, ten times or more. The CDR3 sequence: CSAQTPGTVGEKLFF. CDR3 DNA: TGCAGTGCCCAAACTCCCGGGACGGTTGGTGAAAAACTGTTTTTT. The chain uses TRBV20-1 and TRBJ1-4; D is possibly TRBD1 (5 bases). The ends were cut back, 6 bases at V and 7 bases at J, with 21 bases in the middle. Germline CDR1 is DFQATT and CDR2 is SNEGSKA (reference sequence). The CDR3 runs to 15 residues.

The chain is built from TRBV7-9 and TRBJ1-2, with D maybe TRBD1 (5 bases). V dropped 5 bases and J dropped 8 bases, with 15 bases sitting between them. This CDR3 spans 13 amino acids. CDR1 is SEHNR, CDR2 FQNEAQ, per germline (reference sequence). The CDR3 sequence: CASSPRGTEGYTF. CDR3 nucleotide sequence: TGTGCCAGCAGCCCCCGCGGGACGGAGGGCTACACCTTC.

This clonotype turned up a few times. This chain connects TRBV18 to TRBJ2-7; TRBD1 agrees at 8 bases. This CDR3 comprises 14 residues. V shed 6 bases and J 5 bases; nucleotides not matched to a gene: 9. Germline lookup yields CDR1 KGHSH and CDR2 LQKENI. CDR3 bases: TGTGCCAGCTCCCAAGGGACAGGTCTTCACGAGCAGTACTTC. The encoded protein is CASSQGTGLHEQYF.

The rearrangement uses TRBV9 and TRBJ2-7; maybe TRBD2 (5 bases). The CDR3 spans 14 residues. Trimming left V 0 bases short and J 1 base short, with 8 bases between. CDR1 and CDR2 (germline): SGDLS, YYNGEE. CDR3 in amino acids: CASSVGGISYEQYF. The CDR3 bases are TGTGCCAGCAGCGTAGGAGGGATTTCCTACGAGCAGTACTTC.

This clonotype was found many times. V and J are TRBV7-9 and TRBJ1-1, with D possibly being TRBD1 (5 bases). The CDR3 is 14 residues long. The V gene's germline CDR1 is SEHNR and CDR2 FQNEAQ (reference sequence). The V gene lost 8 bases and the J gene lost 3 bases, with 16 bases spanning the gap. CDR3 in amino acids: CASGDRALHTEAFF. In DNA form, the CDR3 reads TGTGCCAGCGGAGACAGAGCTTTGCACACTGAAGCTTTCTTT.

This clonotype appeared a few times. V and J are TRBV12-3 or TRBV12-4 and TRBJ1-1; D is ambiguous. Trimming shortened V by 3 bases and J by 5 bases, and 10 bases separated the two germline ends. This CDR3 region has 13 residues. DNA for the CDR3: TGTGCCAGCAGTTTCATTGAGGGAACTGAAGCTTTCTTT. It translates to CASSFIEGTEAFF.

The rearrangement joins TRBV29-1 to TRBJ1-1; TRBD1 agrees at 9 bases. This CDR3 has 15 residues. Germline assignment: CDR1 SQVTM and CDR2 ANQGSEA. Unmatched junction bases numbered 9, after V lost 4 bases and J lost 3 bases. The CDR3 nucleotides are TGCAGCGTTGTGGGCCCCGGGACAGGGCACACTGAAGCTTTCTTT. Encoded protein: CSVVGPGTGHTEAFF.

In its sample, this clonotype was seen many times. This chain connects TRBV25-1 to TRBJ2-1; D is possibly TRBD2 (7 bases). There are 17 residues in the CDR3. V was trimmed by 5 bases and J by 4 bases, leaving 21 bases between them. CDR1 is MGHDK, CDR2 SYGVNS, per germline. CDR3 region: CASSTPRGSGVYNEQFF. The CDR3 region has the DNA TGTGCCAGCAGTACCCCTAGGGGGAGCGGGGTATACAATGAGCAGTTCTTC.

This clonotype was detected a few times. The chain joins TRBV12-3 or TRBV12-4 to TRBJ1-1, with D tentatively TRBD1 (6 bases). V was pared by 4 bases and J by 1 base, with 10 bases between. This CDR3 region has 14 residues. CDR3 residues: CASSSGQRNTEAFF. DNA of the CDR3: TGTGCCAGCAGTTCTGGACAGAGGAACACTGAAGCTTTCTTT.

Many counts were recorded for this clonotype. The chain employs TRBV20-1 and TRBJ1-2; no clear D gene. The germline V gene encodes CDR1 DFQATT and CDR2 SNEGSKA (reference sequence). V was clipped by 0 bases and J by 3 bases, with 14 bases between them. The CDR3 has 15 residues. CDR3 residues: CSARDPAGGYYGYTF. The CDR3 DNA follows: TGCAGTGCTAGAGATCCTGCGGGAGGGTACTATGGCTACACCTTC.

The chain uses TRBV6-5 and TRBJ2-5; 7 positions match TRBD1. The V gene's germline CDR1 is MNHEY and CDR2 SVGAGI. Trimming took 1 base from V and 5 from J; bases not matched to a gene: 4. The CDR3 contains 14 residues. In DNA form, the CDR3 reads TGTGCCAGCAGTTACTTAGGGGGCAGGGAGACCCAGTACTTC. It yields the protein CASSYLGGRETQYF.

This clonotype turned up a few times. A much larger clone is a single base away; this may be a read error. CDR3 in DNA: TGTGCCAGCAGTGAGACTAGCGACACCGGGGAGCTGTTTTTT. Protein sequence: CASSETSDTGELFF. The rearrangement links TRBV6-4 to TRBJ2-2, with TRBD2 matching 8 bases. The CDR3 totals 14 residues. Losses at the gene ends were 3 bases for V and 3 bases for J; bases not matched to a gene: 0. CDR1 MRHNA and CDR2 SNTAGT come from the germline V gene.

This clonotype has a handful of counts. The chain couples TRBV23-1 to TRBJ1-1; D gene ambiguous. TRBV23-1 is recorded as an ORF, its role being uncertain. There are 14 residues in the CDR3. Trimming stripped 3 bases from V and 1 base from J, with 9 bases between. The CDR3 DNA is TGCGCCAGCAGTCAGCCCCCTAAGAACACTGAAGCTTTCTTT. Protein: CASSQPPKNTEAFF.

This chain uses TRBV6-2 or TRBV6-3 with TRBJ2-1; D perhaps matches TRBD2 (5 bases). The CDR3 spans 16 residues. CDR1 and CDR2 (germline): MNHEY, SVGEGT. Trimming removed 6 bases from V and 5 bases from J, with 20 bases in between. For the CDR3, the DNA is TGTGCCAGCAGCGACGGGGTAGCAGGTGGGAACAATGAGCAGTTCTTC. Its translation: CASSDGVAGGNNEQFF.

This clonotype was recorded a few times. The rearrangement joins TRBV12-3 or TRBV12-4 to TRBJ1-2, with D maybe TRBD1 (6 bases). The CDR3 covers 13 residues. Trimming left V 3 bases short and J 4 bases short, with 9 bases between. CDR3 sequence reads: CASSFLGAYGYTF. DNA of the CDR3: TGTGCCAGCAGTTTTCTGGGGGCCTATGGCTACACCTTC.